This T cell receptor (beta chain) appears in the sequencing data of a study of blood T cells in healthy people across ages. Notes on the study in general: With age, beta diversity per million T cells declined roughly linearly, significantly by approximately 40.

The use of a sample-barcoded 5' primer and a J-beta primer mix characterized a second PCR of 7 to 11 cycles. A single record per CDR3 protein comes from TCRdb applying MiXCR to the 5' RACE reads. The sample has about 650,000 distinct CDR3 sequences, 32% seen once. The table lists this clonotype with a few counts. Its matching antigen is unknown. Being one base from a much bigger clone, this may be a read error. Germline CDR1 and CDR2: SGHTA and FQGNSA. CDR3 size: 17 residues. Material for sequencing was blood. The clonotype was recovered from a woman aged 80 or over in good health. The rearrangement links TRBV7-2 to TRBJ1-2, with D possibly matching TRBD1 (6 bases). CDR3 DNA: TGTGCCGGCAGCAACCGAGGGGGACGTAGGTGGGGTGGTGGCTACACCTTC. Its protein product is CAGSNRGGRRWGGGYTF.